This record looks at one TCR beta chain sequence and its context. The antigen remains unidentified. The entry originates in a study of PD-1 blockade in classical Hodgkin lymphoma. Every patient experienced relapse after autologous stem cell transplantation, and brentuximab vedotin exposure varied. Whole-study results and caveats: Repertoire difference causes, possibly disease activity or prior therapy, remain undefined.

Germline CDR1 and CDR2: SGHNT and YYREEE (reference sequence). The CDR3 has 13 residues. Trimming cost V 1 base and J 7 bases, with 12 bases left between them. Method: immunoSEQ multiplex PCR; TCRdb's copy keeps in-frame clones and lacks some. The sample records approximately 60,000 clones, around 88% being singletons. The chain couples TRBV5-4 to TRBJ2-7; D is unclear. The sequences come from peripheral blood mononuclear cells (PBMCs), collected at baseline. This TCR came from a human donor with classical Hodgkin lymphoma. The DNA of the CDR3 is TGTGCCAGCAGCTTGAAGGGCCCTAGGGAGCAGTACTTC. Its translation: CASSLKGPREQYF.